These 15 T cell receptor beta chains were sequenced from one sample in a study of blood T cells in healthy people across ages. A sample-barcoded 5' primer and a J-beta primer mix were used in a second PCR of roughly 6 to 11 cycles. TCRdb itself ran the 5' RACE reads through MiXCR, one entry per CDR3 protein. Counted here are about 640,000 distinct CDR3 sequences, approximately 30% occurring once; the ten biggest clones make up about 15%. The sequenced material came from blood. Receptor source: a woman aged 80 or over in good health.

This clonotype was recorded many times. This chain connects TRBV12-3 or TRBV12-4 to TRBJ1-6; possibly TRBD1 for D (6 bases). This CDR3 is built from 14 residues. The V gene lost 3 bases and the J gene lost 8 bases, with 11 bases spanning the gap. The CDR3 DNA is TGTGCCAGCAGTTTTGGGGGGGCGGATTCACCCCTCCACTTT. Translation: CASSFGGADSPLHF.

A word on this clonotype: A much larger clone lies a single base off, so this may be a read error. The chain uses TRBV20-1 and TRBJ1-2; 7 bases map to TRBD1. Per germline, CDR1 DFQATT and CDR2 SNEGSKA (reference sequence). This CDR3 region has 16 residues. With V trimmed by 1 base and J by 2 bases, 10 bases remained unmatched. This CDR3 reads CSARGPLRQGNYGYTF. The CDR3 nucleotides are TGCAGTGCTAGAGGTCCACTCAGACAGGGAAACTATGGCTACACCTTC.

This clonotype has just a few counts. The rearrangement joins TRBV18 to TRBJ2-1; no reliable D call. The V gene's germline CDR1 is KGHSH and CDR2 LQKENI. The CDR3 totals 13 residues. V lost 2 bases, J lost 8 bases, and 10 bases lay in between. The DNA for the CDR3 is TGTGCCAGCTCACCATCAAATATTGATGAGCAGTTCTTC. Translated: CASSPSNIDEQFF.

The table lists this clonotype with many counts. V gene TRBV12-3 or TRBV12-4 combines with J gene TRBJ2-3; D possibly corresponds to TRBD1 (6 bases). This CDR3 has 15 residues. The germline V and J ends were trimmed by 8 bases and 4 bases, with 19 bases remaining between them. The CDR3 DNA reads as TGTGCCAGCTCACCAGGGGCAAACGTGGCAGATACGCAGTATTTT. Translated, it gives CASSPGANVADTQYF.

This sequence joins TRBV28 and TRBJ1-5; D is uncertain. Germline lookup yields CDR1 MDHEN and CDR2 SYDVKM. Trimming stripped 7 bases from V and 4 bases from J, with 17 bases between. The CDR3 extends over 15 amino acids. CDR3 amino acids: CASNLPVGVNQPQHF. The CDR3 DNA is TGTGCCAGCAATCTCCCAGTGGGAGTGAATCAGCCCCAGCATTTT.

As for this clonotype: Being one base from a much bigger clone, this may be a read error. The genes are TRBV6-1 and TRBJ1-5; D call uncertain. CDR1 is MNHNS and CDR2 is SASEGT in the germline V gene. Trimming removed 2 bases from V and 6 bases from J, with 14 bases in between. CDR3 length equals 15 residues. The CDR3 nucleotides are TGTGCCAGCAGTGAATTGGGCAGGACGGCTCAGCCCCAGCATTTT. This gives the protein CASSELGRTAQPQHF.

This chain links TRBV20-1 with TRBJ2-3; 9 bases line up with TRBD1. The junction had 10 bases not matched to a gene; V was cut back by 6 bases and J by 3 bases. CDR3 length: 15 amino acids. CDR1 is DFQATT, CDR2 SNEGSKA, per germline (reference sequence). This CDR3 reads CSAHPGQGMTDTQYF. The CDR3 DNA reads TGCAGTGCACATCCGGGACAGGGTATGACAGATACGCAGTATTTT.

Regarding this clonotype: It may be a read error: a sequence one base away is much more abundant. CDR3 sequence (DNA): TGTGCCAGCAGCCGACTTAGCCACAGCACAGATACGCAGTATTTT. This translates into CASSRLSHSTDTQYF. The chain carries TRBV4-2 and TRBJ2-3; no definite D call. The V end lost 4 bases, the J end lost 0 bases, and 11 bases lay between the germline ends. The germline CDR1 and CDR2 sequences are LGHNA and YNFKEQ. The CDR3 runs 15 residues.

This clonotype has at least ten counts. CDR3 loop: CSASGGSAVNEQFF. DNA of the CDR3: TGCAGTGCTAGCGGGGGATCGGCGGTCAATGAGCAGTTCTTC. The chain carries TRBV20-1 and TRBJ2-1, with a possible D match to TRBD2 (6 bases). The CDR3 covers 14 residues. Germline V lookup: CDR1 DFQATT, CDR2 SNEGSKA (reference sequence). Trimming removed 3 bases at V and 6 bases at J, with 15 bases between.

As for this clonotype: Just one base apart from a much larger clone, this may be a read error. This chain uses TRBV29-1 with TRBJ2-7; D ambiguous. Trimming left V 4 bases short and J 1 base short, with 5 bases between. Germline-derived CDR1 and CDR2 are SQVTM and ANQGSEA. The CDR3 has 11 residues. Here the CDR3 DNA reads TGCAGCGTTGGAGAGTCCTACGAGCAGTACTTC. Its protein product is CSVGESYEQYF.

This clonotype was picked up many times. This chain joins TRBV6-5 and TRBJ2-1; 13 bases line up with TRBD2. J lost 12 bases, V lost 6 bases, and 14 bases had no gene match. Germline CDR1 and CDR2: MNHEY and SVGAGI. This CDR3 spans 16 amino acids. The CDR3 nucleotides read TGTGCCAGCAGCCGAACCACTAGCGGGGGGGGCATTGGGCAGTTCTTC. It encodes CASSRTTSGGGIGQFF.

In this sample, this clonotype turned up many times. The chain has TRBV6-5 and TRBJ1-5, with TRBD1 identical over 12 bases. The J segment lost 1 base and the V segment lost 4 bases, leaving 5 bases of the junction unmatched. Germline CDR1 and CDR2: MNHEY and SVGAGI. This CDR3 is 17 amino acids long. The CDR3 DNA sequence: TGTGCCAGCAGTTCGGGGACAGGGGGCGCGAGCAATCAGCCCCAGCATTTT. Encoded protein: CASSSGTGGASNQPQHF.

This clonotype was found a few times. V gene TRBV5-1 combines with J gene TRBJ1-1; possibly TRBD1 for D (6 bases). V lost 0 bases, J lost 5 bases, and 14 bases lay in between. The CDR3 loop spans 15 amino acids. CDR1 is SGHRS and CDR2 is YFSETQ in the germline V gene. CDR3 in amino acids: CASSLEGGGGTEAFF. In nucleotides, the CDR3 is TGCGCCAGCAGCTTGGAGGGAGGGGGAGGAACTGAAGCTTTCTTT.

Ten or more counts support this clonotype. The rearrangement uses TRBV7-2 and TRBJ2-1; 13 nucleotides agree with TRBD2. Trimming took 6 bases from V and 5 from J; bases not matched to a gene: 1. The germline V gene has CDR1 SGHTA and CDR2 FQGNSA. CDR3 length: 14 amino acids. CDR3 in amino acids: CASRLAGGHNEQFF. CDR3 DNA sequence: TGTGCCAGCAGACTAGCGGGGGGGCACAATGAGCAGTTCTTC.

The V call is TRBV20-1, the J call TRBJ1-6; D call uncertain. The CDR3 runs 15 residues. Trimming removed 0 bases at V and 9 bases at J, with 15 bases between. The germline V gene has CDR1 DFQATT and CDR2 SNEGSKA (reference sequence). Here the CDR3 reads CSARDQKGQASPLHF. CDR3 nucleotides: TGCAGTGCTAGAGATCAAAAAGGCCAGGCTTCACCCCTCCACTTT.